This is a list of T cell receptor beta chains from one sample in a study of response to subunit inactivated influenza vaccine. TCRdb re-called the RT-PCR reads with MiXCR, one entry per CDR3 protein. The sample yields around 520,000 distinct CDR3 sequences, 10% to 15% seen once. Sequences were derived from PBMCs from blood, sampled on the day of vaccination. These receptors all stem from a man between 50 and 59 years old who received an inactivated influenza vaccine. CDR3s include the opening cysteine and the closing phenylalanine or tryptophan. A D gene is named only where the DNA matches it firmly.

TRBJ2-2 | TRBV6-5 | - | CASSYIWTDFPTGELFF
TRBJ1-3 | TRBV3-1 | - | CASSHSISSGNTIYF
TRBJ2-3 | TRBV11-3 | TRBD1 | CASSSGTVRDTQYF
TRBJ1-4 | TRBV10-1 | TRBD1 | CASSRDRGGEKLFF
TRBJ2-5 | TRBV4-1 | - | CASSQDQVQGETQYF
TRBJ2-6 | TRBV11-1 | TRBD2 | CASTSTVQRDSSGANVLTF
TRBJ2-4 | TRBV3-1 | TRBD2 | CASTRGGLGIQYF
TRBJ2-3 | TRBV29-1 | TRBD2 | CSVRTSGGNTQYF
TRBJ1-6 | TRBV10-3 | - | CAISDVGLPGGSPLHF
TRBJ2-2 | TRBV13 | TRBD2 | CASSSGTSGGKLFF
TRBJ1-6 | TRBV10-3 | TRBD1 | CATTINRGNSPLHF
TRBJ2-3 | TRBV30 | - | CAWSDISQFTDTQYF
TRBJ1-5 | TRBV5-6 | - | CASSLGQLYSNQPQHF
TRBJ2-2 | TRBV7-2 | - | CASSLVRVRELFF
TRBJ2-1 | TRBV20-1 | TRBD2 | CSARELAGSVEQFF
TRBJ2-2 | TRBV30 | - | CAWGSNTGELFF
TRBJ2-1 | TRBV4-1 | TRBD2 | CASSQDGASGTSSYNEQFF
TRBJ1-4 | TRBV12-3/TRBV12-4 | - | CASSPPSEKLFF
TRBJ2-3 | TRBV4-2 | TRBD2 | CASSLMASAGGTDTQYF
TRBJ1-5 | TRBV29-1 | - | CSVGREGQPQHF
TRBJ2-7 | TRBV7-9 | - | CASSLGITYEQYF
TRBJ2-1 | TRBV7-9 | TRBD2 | CASSSGLAVNNEQFF
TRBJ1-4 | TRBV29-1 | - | CSVSPGEKLFF
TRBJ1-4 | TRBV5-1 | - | CASSSSGTGNEKLFF
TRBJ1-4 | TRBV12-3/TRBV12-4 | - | CASSFGGLEKLFF
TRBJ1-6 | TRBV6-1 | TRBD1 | CASSRMRDRGSPLHF
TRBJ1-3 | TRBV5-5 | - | CASSLDGPSGNTIYF
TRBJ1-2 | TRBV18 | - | CASSRETVNYGYTF
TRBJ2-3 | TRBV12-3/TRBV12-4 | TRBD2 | CASRSSGTSTDTQYF
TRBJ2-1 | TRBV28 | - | CASSVSSANSYNEQFF
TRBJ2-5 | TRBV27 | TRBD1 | CASSSGQVQKETQYF
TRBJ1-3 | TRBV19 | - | CASSIGWRGKKTGNTIYF
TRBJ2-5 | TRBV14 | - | CASSQVRGYGETQYF
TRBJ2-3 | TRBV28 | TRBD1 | CASSRTGWVADTQYF
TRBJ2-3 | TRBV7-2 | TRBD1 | CASSSVVRGLADTQYF
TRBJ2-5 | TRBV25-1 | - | CASSEHEGAGETQYF
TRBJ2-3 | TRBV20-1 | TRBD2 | CSARSPTSVRGTDTQYF
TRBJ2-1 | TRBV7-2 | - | CASSGWGRYNEQFF
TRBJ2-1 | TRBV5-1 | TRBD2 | CASRPGLAGVDEQFF
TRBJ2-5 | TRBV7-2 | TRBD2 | CASSLVSGYQETQYF
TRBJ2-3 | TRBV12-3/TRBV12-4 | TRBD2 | CASSLVRGKDTQYF
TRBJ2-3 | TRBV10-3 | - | CAISESIGTQYF
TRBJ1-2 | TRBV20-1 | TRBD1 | CSARDRGALRGRGYTF
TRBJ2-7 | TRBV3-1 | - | CASSHWGPYEQYF
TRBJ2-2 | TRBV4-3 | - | CASSPLQGGTGELFF
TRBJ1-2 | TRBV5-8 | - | CASSLGISDGYTF
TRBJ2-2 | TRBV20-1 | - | CSASTQGTGELFF